The rows below give T cell receptor beta chains drawn from one sample of a study of T cells in Graves' hyperthyroidism and ophthalmopathy. TCRdb redid the calling of the multiplex PCR reads with MiXCR, one entry per CDR3 protein. The sample holds fewer than 650,000 distinct CDR3 sequences, approximately 15% seen once. The sequenced sample consisted of blood. These receptors all come from a woman aged 30 to 39 with Graves' hyperthyroidism that later progressed to Graves' ophthalmopathy. Both conserved end residues are part of each CDR3. D genes are given only for firm matches. A clone size is listed for some rows: how often the clone was seen (once, few, many), or a class if it is expanded.

TRBV19	TRBD1	NA	TRBJ1-5	TGTGCCAGTAGTATCGGGACAGTGCTTGGCAATCAGCCCCAGCATTTT	CASSIGTVLGNQPQHF
TRBV20-1	TRBD1	many	TRBJ2-7	TGCAGTGCTAGAGAATCAGGGACAGCCACCTACGAGCAGTACTTC	CSARESGTATYEQYF
TRBV3-1	TRBD2	many	TRBJ2-1	TGTGCCAGCAGCCCGCTAGCGGGAGTCAATGAGCAGTTCTTC	CASSPLAGVNEQFF
TRBV10-2	NA	NA	TRBJ1-2	TGCGCCAGCAGTGAGTCGCGGACAGCCTACTATGGCTACACCTTC	CASSESRTAYYGYTF
TRBV28	NA	many	TRBJ2-1	TGTGCCAGCCAAAAGGCCCCCTCGGGCAATGAGCAGTTCTTC	CASQKAPSGNEQFF
TRBV5-5	NA	NA	TRBJ2-2	TGTGCCAGCAGCTTGGGGGTAGCGAACACCGGGGAGCTGTTTTTT	CASSLGVANTGELFF
TRBV20-1	TRBD2	once	TRBJ2-1	TGCAGTGCCATTTCCGGGACTAGCGGGACCAATGAGCAGTTCTTC	CSAISGTSGTNEQFF
TRBV11-2	NA	NA	TRBJ2-1	TGTGCCAGCAGCTTAGAGACAACCCGAAGTCACAATGAGCAGTTCTTC	CASSLETTRSHNEQFF
TRBV4-2	TRBD1	few	TRBJ1-1	TGTGCCAGCAGCCAAGAGGACAGGGGGCTCACTGAAGCTTTCTTT	CASSQEDRGLTEAFF
TRBV5-1	NA	NA	TRBJ2-7	TGCGCCAGCAGCTGGGGGGTAGGAGCGAGAGTCTCCTACGAGCAGTACTTC	CASSWGVGARVSYEQYF
TRBV27	TRBD1	many	TRBJ1-2	TGTGCCAGCAGTTCCAACCGGGACAGCCCCTTGTATGGCTACACCTTC	CASSSNRDSPLYGYTF
TRBV7-6	NA	few	TRBJ2-1	TGTGCCAGCAGCAGGGGGGGGTACAATGAGCAGTTCTTC	CASSRGGYNEQFF
TRBV2	TRBD2	NA	TRBJ2-7	TGTGCCAGCAGCGTTAACGGACTAGCGGGGAGCTCCTACGAGCAGTACTTC	CASSVNGLAGSSYEQYF
TRBV5-1	NA	many	TRBJ2-7	TGCGCCAGCAGCATGGAACTTGAGCAGTACTTC	CASSMELEQYF
TRBV7-9	TRBD1	few	TRBJ2-7	TGTGCCAGCAGCCTGTCGGGACAGGGGGGCGAGCAGTACTTC	CASSLSGQGGEQYF
TRBV12-5	NA	many	TRBJ2-1	TGTGCTAGTGGTTCCCCCAGGGGAACGGACAGCCTCCACAATGAGCAGTTCTTC	CASGSPRGTDSLHNEQFF
TRBV9	NA	many	TRBJ2-5	TGTGCCAGCAGCGTAGGACAGCAAGAGACCCAGTACTTC	CASSVGQQETQYF
TRBV20-1	TRBD2	many	TRBJ2-5	TGCAGTGCTAGAGATGGCGGGAGGGCCGAGGAGACCCAGTACTTC	CSARDGGRAEETQYF
TRBV29-1	TRBD2	many	TRBJ2-3	TGCAGCGAAGGACTAGCGGGAGCCACCGCAGATACGCAGTATTTT	CSEGLAGATADTQYF
TRBV24-1	NA	few	TRBJ2-7	TGTGCCACCAGTGATTTGGGTCCGGGCGGGGAGCAGTACTTC	CATSDLGPGGEQYF
TRBV11-2	TRBD1	few	TRBJ2-3	TGTGCCAGCAGCCCAGACAGGGCGAGTGGCACAGATACGCAGTATTTT	CASSPDRASGTDTQYF
TRBV5-6	NA	few	TRBJ1-2	TGTGCCAGCAGCTTCGGACAGAGATATATGTCGGGCTACACCTTC	CASSFGQRYMSGYTF
TRBV30	NA	many	TRBJ2-4	TGTGCCTGGAGTACGCGGGACGTCAAAAACATTCAGTACTTC	CAWSTRDVKNIQYF
TRBV5-5	NA	many	TRBJ2-5	TGTGCCAGCAGCGGGGGGGCCCTAGCGCGGCGTGGAGAGACCCAGTACTTC	CASSGGALARRGETQYF
TRBV20-1	TRBD2	many	TRBJ2-4	TGCAGTGCTAGGGTGGGACTAGCGGGAGTATTAGCCAAAAACATTCAGTACTTC	CSARVGLAGVLAKNIQYF
TRBV30	TRBD1	few	TRBJ1-6	TGTGCCTGGAGTGTCTCTGGACAGGGGAGATCACCCCTCCACTTT	CAWSVSGQGRSPLHF
TRBV11-2	NA	many	TRBJ1-3	TGTGCCAGCAGCTTAGGATGGGGAAACACCATATATTTT	CASSLGWGNTIYF
TRBV20-1	NA	many	TRBJ1-1	TGCAGTGCTAGAGTGGGATCTTACACTGAAGCTTTCTTT	CSARVGSYTEAFF
TRBV3-1	NA	many	TRBJ2-2	TGTGCCAGCAGAAGGGGCGGTTCCAACACCGGGGAGCTGTTTTTT	CASRRGGSNTGELFF
TRBV7-9	TRBD1	many	TRBJ2-5	TGTGCCAGCAGCTTAAGTATGACAGGGCCATGGGGAGAGACCCAGTACTTC	CASSLSMTGPWGETQYF
TRBV5-1	NA	many	TRBJ1-1	TGCGCCAGCAGCTCGGCCCCCGGTAACACTGAAGCTTTCTTT	CASSSAPGNTEAFF
TRBV20-1	TRBD2	many	TRBJ2-1	TGCAGTGCTAGAGCGAGGGGGACTAGCGGAGGGAGCTCCTACAATGAGCAGTTCTTC	CSARARGTSGGSSYNEQFF
TRBV3-1	NA	few	TRBJ2-5	TGTGCCAGCAGCCAAGATAGTGGGGGCATACAGACCCAGTACTTC	CASSQDSGGIQTQYF
TRBV4-1	TRBD2	few	TRBJ2-7	TGCGCCAGCAGCCAAGTCGGGGGCGGGAGGCCACTATACGAGCAGTACTTC	CASSQVGGGRPLYEQYF
TRBV5-6	TRBD1	few	TRBJ1-6	TGTGCCAGCAGCTTCGGGACAGTCTCACCCCTCCACTTT	CASSFGTVSPLHF
TRBV30	NA	many	TRBJ2-3	TGTGCCTGGACTCCCCGGGACCACAACACAGATACGCAGTATTTT	CAWTPRDHNTDTQYF
TRBV12-3/TRBV12-4	NA	many	TRBJ2-1	TGTGCCAGTAGGGGGGGCCACGCCTACAATGAGCAGTTCTTC	CASRGGHAYNEQFF
TRBV20-1	TRBD2	once	TRBJ2-1	TGCAGTGCTGACCCGGGACTAGCGGGACCTTACAATGAGCAGTTCTTC	CSADPGLAGPYNEQFF
TRBV7-6	NA	many	TRBJ2-2	TGTGCCAGCAGCTTAGCGATATCGACGAACACCGGGGAGCTGTTTTTT	CASSLAISTNTGELFF
TRBV7-6	TRBD2	few	TRBJ2-3	TGTGCCAGCAGCTTAGGGCTAGCGGGAGCACGCACAGATACGCAGTATTTT	CASSLGLAGARTDTQYF
TRBV7-8	NA	NA	TRBJ2-7	TGTGCCAGCAGCCTAGAGGACTGGATCCCCTACGAGCAGTACTTC	CASSLEDWIPYEQYF
TRBV28	NA	many	TRBJ2-7	TGTGCCAGCAGTTTATTTCCGCGGAGCTACGAGCAGTACTTC	CASSLFPRSYEQYF
TRBV20-1	NA	many	TRBJ1-1	TGCAGTGCTAGAGATGGAACTGAAGCTTTCTTT	CSARDGTEAFF
TRBV19	NA	few	TRBJ1-6	TGTGCCAGTAGTATCCCCCGACAAATAACTAATTCACCCCTCCACTTT	CASSIPRQITNSPLHF
TRBV18	NA	many	TRBJ1-1	TGTGCCAGCTCACCAGACGACAGATCGGAAGCTTTCTTT	CASSPDDRSEAFF
TRBV20-1	TRBD2	many	TRBJ2-1	TGCAGTGCTAGAGACCCGGCGGGAGATCAGGGCGATGAGCAGTTCTTC	CSARDPAGDQGDEQFF
TRBV5-1	TRBD1	many	TRBJ1-1	TGCGCCAGCCTGCCCCAGACAGGGGGGAACACTGAAGCTTTCTTT	CASLPQTGGNTEAFF
TRBV7-9	NA	NA	TRBJ2-1	TGTGCCAGCAGCTTAGTGGGAGCCGAAGAATACAATGAGCAGTTCTTC	CASSLVGAEEYNEQFF
TRBV7-9	NA	NA	TRBJ1-1	TGTGCCAGCAGCCCAGTGGGCTCCACTGAAGCTTTCTTT	CASSPVGSTEAFF
TRBV4-1	NA	few	TRBJ1-3	TGCGCCAGCAGCGACGGGCGAGGAAACACCATATATTTT	CASSDGRGNTIYF
TRBV12-3/TRBV12-4	NA	many	TRBJ2-2	TGTGCCAGCAGTAGGAGGGGGATCGGGGAGCTGTTTTTT	CASSRRGIGELFF
TRBV20-1	TRBD2	NA	TRBJ2-7	TGCAGTGCTAGTGCCCAGCGGGAAAGCTCCTACGAGCAGTACTTC	CSASAQRESSYEQYF
TRBV12-3/TRBV12-4	NA	many	TRBJ1-2	TGTGCCAGCAGTTTGCAGGGTTCGAATGGCTACACCTTC	CASSLQGSNGYTF
TRBV19	NA	NA	TRBJ2-1	TGTGCCAGTAACCCGGGACTGCACCTCAATGAGCAGTTCTTC	CASNPGLHLNEQFF
TRBV2	NA	many	TRBJ1-1	TGTGCCAGCAGTGCTTTGGCATCGAACACTGAAGCTTTCTTT	CASSALASNTEAFF
TRBV6-1	TRBD2	many	TRBJ2-3	TGTGCCAGCAGTTTAGGGAGGGGAAATACAGATACGCAGTATTTT	CASSLGRGNTDTQYF
TRBV5-1	NA	NA	TRBJ2-7	TGCGCCAGCAGCTCTTCGGACAGCGGTGGGCAGTACTTC	CASSSSDSGGQYF
TRBV5-4	NA	NA	TRBJ2-1	TGTGCCAGCAGCTGGGTGGGGACTGGGGATGAGCAGTTCTTC	CASSWVGTGDEQFF